A single sample gave rise to the 23 T cell receptor beta chains below, sequenced in a study of T cells after yellow fever vaccination. MiXCR, run by TCRdb on the 5' RACE reads, gives a single entry per CDR3 protein. The table lists some 350,000 distinct CDR3 sequences, 6.2% of them singletons. The source was PBMCs, collected 5 days after the yellow fever booster vaccination. These receptors originate from a young man who received the YFV17D yellow fever vaccine.

This clonotype was picked up many times. The rearrangement uses TRBV12-3 or TRBV12-4 and TRBJ2-7; TRBD2 aligns across 7 bases. CDR3 length: 13 residues. Losses at the gene ends were 6 bases for V and 4 bases for J; bases not matched to a gene: 6. In nucleotides, the CDR3 is TGTGCCAGCAGAGCTGGGACTAAATACGAGCAGTACTTC. Its protein product is CASRAGTKYEQYF.

In regard to this clonotype: This may stem from a read error, because a much larger clone lies one nucleotide away. The chain has TRBV3-1 and TRBJ2-7; tentative D call: TRBD2 (6 bases). Germline CDR1 is LGHDT and CDR2 is YNNKEL (reference sequence). V was shortened by 5 bases and J by 6 bases, with 20 bases between the two germline ends. The CDR3 has 15 residues. The CDR3 DNA is TGTGCCAGCAGCTCCTTTAATGCGGGAAGGGGCGAGCAGTACTTC. Protein product: CASSSFNAGRGEQYF.

The rearrangement uses TRBV2 and TRBJ2-4; D is perhaps TRBD1 (6 bases). V shed 6 bases and J shed 13 bases, with 16 bases lying between them. Germline assignment: CDR1 SNHLY and CDR2 FYNNEI. CDR3 size: 12 residues. The CDR3, as DNA: TGTGCCAGCAGATATACAGGGTCCAGCCAGTACTTC. Residues: CASRYTGSSQYF.

This clonotype was seen repeatedly, ten times or more. The V gene is TRBV25-1, the J gene TRBJ1-2; no clear D gene. Trimming shortened V by 8 bases and J by 2 bases, and 21 bases separated the two germline ends. Germline loops: CDR1 MGHDK, CDR2 SYGVNS. The CDR3 is 16 amino acids. Here the CDR3 DNA reads TGTGCCAGCCCCCGGCCTGGCGAGTTGACCAACTATGGCTACACCTTC. Protein: CASPRPGELTNYGYTF.

For this clonotype: In this CDR3 the conserved last residue, phenylalanine or tryptophan, is missing, so a read error is likely. This chain uses TRBV5-1 with TRBJ2-6, with a weak D call TRBD2 (6 bases). CDR1 is SGHRS, CDR2 YFSETQ, per germline. The CDR3 extends over 17 amino acids. V gave up 0 bases and J gave up 4 bases, with 14 bases separating them. The CDR3, as DNA: TGCGCCAGCAGCTTGGCCGAAGGGAGGTCCGGGGCCAACGTCCTGACTTAC. Encoded protein: CASSLAEGRSGANVLTY.

A note on this clonotype: A read error may produce the germline difference seen at one junction end. The V and J genes are TRBV7-7 and TRBJ2-1; 9 nucleotides agree with TRBD2. CDR3 length equals 15 residues. The germline V gene has CDR1 SSHAT and CDR2 FNYEAQ (reference sequence). The CDR3 is CASSLGLAGPVEQFF. In nucleotides, the CDR3 is TGTGCTAGCAGCTTAGGTCTAGCGGGACCGGTAGAGCAGTTCTTC.

CDR3 bases: TGCGCCAGCAGCTTTATGGGACAGCCGAATGAGCAGTTCTTC. It specifies CASSFMGQPNEQFF. The rearrangement uses TRBV4-3 and TRBJ2-1; 7 bases agree with TRBD1. Germline lookup yields CDR1 LGHNA and CDR2 YSLEER. Trimming took 5 bases from V and 7 from J; bases not matched to a gene: 8. The CDR3 spans 14 residues.

The chain recombines TRBV20-1 with TRBJ2-7; TRBD1 matches at 9 bases. The CDR3 has 13 residues. Germline CDR1 DFQATT, CDR2 SNEGSKA (reference sequence). The ends lost 5 bases at V and 0 bases at J; junction bases unmatched: 2. As DNA, the CDR3 is TGCAGTGCTCAGGACAGGGGCTCCTACGAGCAGTACTTC. This codes for CSAQDRGSYEQYF.

This clonotype was observed at least ten times. The chain employs TRBV12-3 or TRBV12-4 and TRBJ2-5, with 12 bases aligning to TRBD1. Losses at the gene ends were 6 bases for V and 2 bases for J; bases not matched to a gene: 10. The CDR3 covers 17 residues. The CDR3 protein is CASSPGGDRGRQETQYF. CDR3 coding DNA: TGTGCCAGCAGCCCAGGGGGGGACAGGGGGCGGCAAGAGACCCAGTACTTC.

The sample holds a few counts of this clonotype. CDR3: CASSFARHSYNEQFF. DNA for the CDR3: TGTGCCAGCAGCTTTGCTCGACACTCCTACAATGAGCAGTTCTTC. This chain connects TRBV5-5 to TRBJ2-1, with D unclear. This CDR3 has 15 residues. Germline CDR1 SGHKS, CDR2 YYEKEE (reference sequence). Trimming cost V 2 bases and J 0 bases, with 9 bases left between them.

The chain couples TRBV29-1 to TRBJ2-7; D unresolved. Looked up from germline, CDR1 is SQVTM and CDR2 is ANQGSEA. The length of the CDR3 is 10 residues. V was pared by 5 bases and J by 5 bases, with 7 bases between. For the CDR3, the DNA is TGCAGCGTTCCATCGAACGAGCAGTACTTC. It translates to CSVPSNEQYF.

This chain links TRBV20-1 with TRBJ1-1, with D unresolved. Germline CDR1 reads DFQATT; CDR2 reads SNEGSKA (reference sequence). This CDR3 is 14 amino acids long. Trimming pared 4 bases from V and 0 bases from J, leaving 12 bases between. CDR3 DNA sequence: TGCAGTGCTAAAGCGGGGTTTATGAACACTGAAGCTTTCTTT. This gives the protein CSAKAGFMNTEAFF.

This chain joins TRBV29-1 and TRBJ2-7; 8 bases agree with TRBD1. CDR1 and CDR2 (germline): SQVTM, ANQGSEA. V gave up 2 bases and J gave up 3 bases; unmatched junction bases: 3. This CDR3 spans 13 amino acids. The CDR3 sequence: CSVESDRGYEQYF. DNA for the CDR3: TGCAGCGTTGAATCCGACAGGGGCTACGAGCAGTACTTC.

This clonotype was seen a handful of times. The chain recombines TRBV5-4 with TRBJ2-7; the D gene is possibly TRBD1 (6 bases). CDR1 and CDR2 from the germline V gene are SGHNT and YYREEE (reference sequence). This CDR3 is built from 14 residues. Trimming shortened V by 3 bases and J by 2 bases, and 12 bases separated the two germline ends. CDR3 DNA: TGTGCCAGCAGCTCACCACAGGGCCCCTACGAGCAGTACTTC. Protein sequence: CASSSPQGPYEQYF.

This clonotype has a handful of counts. The V call is TRBV30, the J call TRBJ2-7; tentatively, D is TRBD1 (6 bases). Trimming cost V 5 bases and J 2 bases, with 10 bases left between them. The CDR3 covers 12 residues. Per the germline V gene, CDR1 is GTSNPN and CDR2 is SVGIG (reference sequence). The CDR3 DNA follows: TGTGCCTGGCAGGGGATGACCTACGAGCAGTACTTC. Translation: CAWQGMTYEQYF.

This clonotype was recorded at least ten times. J is TRBJ1-5 and V is TRBV4-1; weak D call: TRBD1 (5 bases). The germline gives CDR1 MGHRA, CDR2 YSYEKL. V was pared by 5 bases and J by 5 bases, with 10 bases between. The CDR3 covers 13 residues. In DNA, the CDR3 is TGCGCCAGCAGCACCCGCAGGGATCAGCCCCAGCATTTT. This encodes CASSTRRDQPQHF.

This clonotype was found a few times. The chain joins TRBV14 to TRBJ2-7; D remains unclear. Trimming removed 1 base at V and 0 bases at J, with 10 bases between. Germline assignment: CDR1 SGHDN and CDR2 FVKESK. The CDR3 has 15 amino acids. Here the CDR3 reads CASSQGIEISYEQYF. CDR3 DNA: TGTGCCAGCAGCCAAGGAATCGAGATCTCCTACGAGCAGTACTTC.

V gene TRBV7-2 combines with J gene TRBJ2-7; 16 bases match TRBD2. The J segment lost 11 bases and the V segment lost 4 bases, leaving 5 bases of the junction unmatched. Germline V gene data show CDR1 as SGHTA and CDR2 as FQGNSA. The CDR3 contains 14 residues. CDR3 region: CASSSGLAGGPEYF. CDR3 sequence (DNA): TGTGCCAGCAGCTCGGGACTAGCGGGAGGGCCGGAGTACTTC.

This clonotype was seen many times. The CDR3 DNA reads TGTGCCAGCTCACTAACCAGCGGGGCTAGCACAGATACGCAGTATTTT. It specifies CASSLTSGASTDTQYF. The chain carries TRBV18 and TRBJ2-3; 7 nucleotides agree with TRBD2. This CDR3 region has 16 residues. Per the germline V gene, CDR1 is KGHSH and CDR2 is LQKENI. Trimming at V came to 4 bases and at J to 0 bases, leaving 7 bases not matched to a gene.

This clonotype was picked up a small number of times. The chain employs TRBV7-2 and TRBJ2-5, with D possibly being TRBD2 (5 bases). The CDR3 runs to 14 residues. Trimming removed 4 bases at V and 5 bases at J, with 14 bases between. Germline-derived CDR1 and CDR2 are SGHTA and FQGNSA. CDR3 in amino acids: CASSYGQRSETQYF. The CDR3 DNA reads as TGTGCCAGCAGCTATGGCCAGCGGTCGGAGACCCAGTACTTC.

This clonotype was recorded at least ten times. The CDR3 loop is CASSVSLAGPISYEQYF. The CDR3 bases are TGTGCCAGCAGCGTCTCACTCGCCGGGCCTATTTCCTACGAGCAGTACTTC. This chain links TRBV7-2 with TRBJ2-7, with D unclear. V was pared by 5 bases and J by 1 base, with 21 bases between. Germline V CDR1 and CDR2: SGHTA, FQGNSA. The CDR3 consists of 17 residues.

This clonotype was recorded many times. This chain connects TRBV3-1 to TRBJ2-7, with no clear D. Germline CDR1 and CDR2: LGHDT and YNNKEL (reference sequence). The CDR3 has 12 residues. V was pared by 3 bases and J by 1 base, with 4 bases between. The CDR3 protein is CASSHRSYEQYF. DNA for the CDR3: TGTGCCAGCAGCCACAGGTCCTACGAGCAGTACTTC.

This clonotype appeared many times. The rearrangement links TRBV19 to TRBJ2-3; 13 bases agree with TRBD2. CDR3 length: 15 residues. V gave up 6 bases and J gave up 5 bases; unmatched junction bases: 5. Per the germline V gene, CDR1 is LNHDA and CDR2 is SQIVND (reference sequence). CDR3 in DNA: TGTGCCAGTAGCGGACTAGCGGGAGCGGGAGATACGCAGTATTTT. This encodes CASSGLAGAGDTQYF.